These 28 T cell receptor beta chains were sequenced from one sample in a study of metastatic and nonmetastatic thyroid tumors. There were no patients who had received any treatment before thyroid surgery. TCRdb called clones again from the PCR reads with MiXCR. The sample holds 21,000 or so clones, around 17% seen once. The material sequenced was blood. These TCRs come from a male donor with papillary thyroid cancer or a benign thyroid nodule (not recorded which). Some clones in this sample may be carry-over from other donors' samples.

This clone was recorded many times. The chain recombines TRBV29-1 with TRBJ2-1; TRBD2 is a possible D gene (6 bases). The V gene's germline CDR1 is SQVTM and CDR2 ANQGSEA. The CDR3 has 14 residues. The V end was cut by 7 bases, the J end by 0 bases, with 13 bases between. CDR3 sequence reads: CSAVAESSYNEQFF. The CDR3, as DNA: TGCAGCGCCGTAGCGGAGAGCTCCTACAATGAGCAGTTCTTC.

The chain employs TRBV6-2 or TRBV6-3 and TRBJ2-5; 8 nucleotides line up with TRBD1. Germline V gene lookup returns CDR1 MNHEY and CDR2 SVGEGT. After removal of 4 bases from V and 4 bases from J, the junction contained 5 bases not matched to a gene. The CDR3 contains 14 residues. In DNA, the CDR3 is TGTGCCAGCAGTTTCGGGACAGGAGGAGAGACCCAGTACTTC. The encoded protein is CASSFGTGGETQYF.

This clone was seen ten or more times. V gene TRBV5-1 combines with J gene TRBJ2-3; D might be TRBD2 (6 bases). The CDR3 has 14 amino acids. CDR1 is SGHRS and CDR2 is YFSETQ in the germline V gene. V lost 5 bases, J lost 6 bases, and 16 bases lay in between. The CDR3 here is CASSSGTPGDTQYF. The CDR3 DNA is TGCGCCAGCAGTAGTGGGACTCCGGGGGATACGCAGTATTTT. The full variable domain, rest sourced from reference TRBV5-1 and TRBJ2-3, is KAGVTQTPRYLIKTRGQQVTLSCSPISGHRSVSWYQQTPGQGLQFLFEYFSETQRNKGNFPGRFSGRQFSNSRSEMNVSTLELGDSALYLCASSSGTPGDTQYFGPGTRLTVL.

This clone turned up a few times. CDR3 sequence (DNA): TGTGCCAGCAGTTTAGGTCTTACTTTATCCTACAATGAGCAGTTCTTC. Translated, it gives CASSLGLTLSYNEQFF. The chain uses TRBV12-3 or TRBV12-4 and TRBJ2-1; the D is unclear. The V end lost 1 base, the J end lost 1 base, and 11 bases lay between the germline ends. The length of the CDR3 is 16 residues.

This clone was detected many times. The CDR3 protein is CASSRQTGSYEQYF. The DNA for the CDR3 is TGTGCCAGCAGCCGGCAGACAGGTTCCTACGAGCAGTACTTC. J is TRBJ2-7 and V is TRBV11-3; TRBD1 is a possible D gene (6 bases). The V end lost 5 bases, the J end lost 1 base, and 12 bases lay between the germline ends. Germline loops: CDR1 SGHNT, CDR2 YENEEA. This CDR3 is built from 14 residues.

This chain joins TRBV20-1 and TRBJ2-7, with 7 bases lining up with TRBD1. This CDR3 has 13 amino acids. Germline CDR1 DFQATT, CDR2 SNEGSKA (reference sequence). The V gene end was trimmed by 8 bases and the J gene end by 2 bases; junction bases not matched to a gene: 9. This CDR3 reads CSLGQELTYEQYF. DNA for the CDR3: TGCAGTCTTGGACAGGAACTTACCTACGAGCAGTACTTC.

There are a few counts of this clone. The rearrangement links TRBV3-1 to TRBJ2-1; 8 bases map to TRBD2. This CDR3 region has 18 residues. The germline V gene encodes CDR1 LGHDT and CDR2 YNNKEL (reference sequence). V trimming: 1 base; J trimming: 0 bases; junction bases outside the gene matches: 8. As DNA, the CDR3 is TGTGCCAGCAGCCAAGGCCCCATTAGCGGGACCTCCTACAATGAGCAGTTCTTC. This codes for CASSQGPISGTSYNEQFF.

This clone has only a few counts. This rearrangement joins TRBV2 to TRBJ1-1, with D maybe TRBD1 (5 bases). The V end lost 3 bases, the J end lost 7 bases, and 6 bases lay between the germline ends. The CDR3 has 11 amino acids. Germline loops: CDR1 SNHLY, CDR2 FYNNEI. In DNA, the CDR3 is TGTGCCAGCAGTGAGGACATTGAAGCTTTCTTT. Translating it yields CASSEDIEAFF. Supplemented by reference TRBV2 and TRBJ1-1, the full variable domain reads EPEVTQTPSHQVTQMGQEVILRCVPISNHLYFYWYRQILGQKVEFLVSFYNNEISEKSEIFDDQFSVERPDGSNFTLKIRSTKLEDSAMYFCASSEDIEAFFGQGTRLTVV.

This clone came up a few times. Germline and junction disagree at one end, which may indicate a read error. V usage is TRBV6-6 and J usage is TRBJ1-2; D possibly corresponds to TRBD1 (5 bases). CDR1 MNHNY and CDR2 SVGAGI come from the germline V gene (reference sequence). The CDR3 extends over 15 amino acids. CDR3 sequence: CASIYWGRGIYGYTF. The CDR3 DNA sequence: TGTGCCAGCATTTACTGGGGTCGGGGGATCTATGGCTACACCTTC.

This clone was seen repeatedly, ten times or more. With a much larger clone just one base away, this may be a read error. The chain uses TRBV19 and TRBJ2-2; D possibly corresponds to TRBD2 (5 bases). The CDR3 covers 13 residues. Germline loops: CDR1 LNHDA, CDR2 SQIVND (reference sequence). The CDR3 spells CASSMVGAGEPFF. The CDR3 DNA is TGTGCCAGTAGTATGGTGGGAGCCGGGGAGCCGTTTTTT.

By share, this clone ranks as medium-sized. The V call is TRBV6-4, the J call TRBJ2-3; TRBD2 matches 8 bases. V dropped 3 bases and J dropped 1; count of bases not matched to a gene: 0. Germline CDR1 and CDR2: MRHNA and SNTAGT. There are 14 residues in the CDR3. CDR3 nucleotides: TGTGCCAGCAGTGAGCGGGGGGGCACAGATACGCAGTATTTT. Translating it yields CASSERGGTDTQYF.

J is TRBJ2-1 and V is TRBV20-1; 11 bases fit TRBD2. V dropped 7 bases and J dropped 3; count of bases not matched to a gene: 8. The CDR3 is 15 amino acids. Germline CDR1 DFQATT, CDR2 SNEGSKA (reference sequence). The CDR3 region is CSGVAGGKDYNEQFF. CDR3 sequence (DNA): TGCAGTGGGGTAGCGGGAGGGAAGGACTACAATGAGCAGTTCTTC.

This clone was counted ten times or more. The chain couples TRBV5-1 to TRBJ1-2; no firm D call. Between the trimmed V and J ends, which lost 5 bases and 8 bases, there was a span of 19 bases. CDR3 length: 14 residues. The germline V gene has CDR1 SGHRS and CDR2 YFSETQ. In nucleotides, the CDR3 is TGCGCCAGCAGGGAAAGAAGCCACGACACCGGCTACACCTTC. Its translation: CASRERSHDTGYTF.

Many counts were recorded for this clone. The chain has TRBV3-1 and TRBJ1-1; 10 bases align to TRBD1. The CDR3 contains 12 residues. Germline V CDR1 and CDR2: LGHDT, YNNKEL (reference sequence). Trimming at V came to 5 bases and at J to 9 bases, leaving 3 bases not matched to a gene. CDR3 coding DNA: TGTGCCAGCAGCAAGACAGGGGGCCAAGCTTTCTTT. Protein: CASSKTGGQAFF.

In its sample, this clone was seen many times. The gene calls are TRBV6-1 and TRBJ2-1; a possible D gene is TRBD2 (6 bases). Germline CDR1 and CDR2: MNHNS and SASEGT. Trimming cost V 6 bases and J 6 bases, with 12 bases left between them. CDR3 length equals 13 residues. The DNA for the CDR3 is TGTGCCAGCAGCCCCACGACTAGCAATGAGCAGTTCTTC. This gives the protein CASSPTTSNEQFF.

In its sample, this clone was seen many times. V and J are TRBV25-1 and TRBJ2-5; D may match TRBD1 or TRBD2 (7 bases each). Per germline, CDR1 MGHDK and CDR2 SYGVNS. The CDR3 spans 14 residues. Trimming took 8 bases from V and 5 from J, leaving 18 bases between them. The CDR3 protein is CASARGGGVETQYF. For the CDR3, the DNA is TGTGCCAGCGCCAGGGGGGGGGGTGTCGAGACCCAGTACTTC. Full variable domain (rest looked up from reference TRBV25-1 and TRBJ2-5): EADIYQTPRYLVIGTGKKITLECSQTMGHDKMYWYQQDPGMELHLIHYSYGVNSTEKGDLSSESTVSRIRTEHFPLTLESARPSHTSQYLCASARGGGVETQYFGPGTRLLVL.

This clone was seen a handful of times. This chain connects TRBV6-1 to TRBJ1-6, with D perhaps matching TRBD1 (5 bases). CDR3 size: 14 residues. The V and J ends lost 7 bases and 6 bases respectively, with 13 bases between them. The V gene's germline CDR1 is MNHNS and CDR2 SASEGT. The CDR3 loop is CASTKRGPNSPLHF. DNA of the CDR3: TGTGCCAGCACAAAAAGGGGACCTAATTCACCCCTCCACTTT.

The J gene is TRBJ1-6, the V gene TRBV6-2 or TRBV6-3; 10 bases fit TRBD1. After removal of 6 bases from V and 8 bases from J, the junction contained 4 bases not matched to a gene. Germline lookup yields CDR1 MNHEY and CDR2 SVGEGT. The CDR3 has 14 amino acids. The CDR3 coding sequence is TGTGCCAGCAGGAGGACAGGGGGGGATTCACCCCTCCACTTT. Translation: CASRRTGGDSPLHF.

Judged by abundance, this clone is medium-sized. The chain employs TRBV6-2 or TRBV6-3 and TRBJ2-7; D ambiguous. Trimming took off 6 bases at V and 4 bases at J, with 4 bases between the two ends. Germline values: CDR1 MNHEY, CDR2 SVGEGT. The CDR3 runs 10 residues. In DNA form, the CDR3 reads TGTGCCAGCAGGGCTTACGAGCAGTACTTC. Translating gives CASRAYEQYF.

This clone was counted at least ten times. The gene calls are TRBV5-1 and TRBJ2-3; D not resolved. The germline CDR1 and CDR2 sequences are SGHRS and YFSETQ. The ends were cut back, 6 bases at V and 5 bases at J, with 16 bases in the middle. The CDR3 spans 14 residues. CDR3 sequence: CASTPARAEDTQYF. The CDR3 nucleotides read TGCGCCAGCACCCCTGCCCGGGCGGAAGATACGCAGTATTTT.

By proportion, this clone is medium-sized. The chain is built from TRBV28 and TRBJ1-2; 7 nucleotides align to TRBD1. The ends lost 7 bases at V and 4 bases at J; junction bases unmatched: 6. The germline V gene has CDR1 MDHEN and CDR2 SYDVKM. The CDR3 runs 13 residues. The CDR3: CASNPGQPYGYTF. The CDR3 nucleotides are TGTGCCAGCAACCCGGGACAGCCCTATGGCTACACCTTC.

V usage is TRBV5-1 and J usage is TRBJ1-3; D possibly corresponds to TRBD1 (5 bases). There are 16 residues in the CDR3. Germline values: CDR1 SGHRS, CDR2 YFSETQ. V was clipped by 4 bases and J by 4 bases, with 18 bases between them. The CDR3 nucleotides are TGCGCCAGCAGCCTTCTATTCCAGGGTACAGGAAACACCATATATTTT. It specifies CASSLLFQGTGNTIYF. The whole variable domain, filled in from reference TRBV5-1 and TRBJ1-3, reads KAGVTQTPRYLIKTRGQQVTLSCSPISGHRSVSWYQQTPGQGLQFLFEYFSETQRNKGNFPGRFSGRQFSNSRSEMNVSTLELGDSALYLCASSLLFQGTGNTIYFGEGSWLTVV.

This clone was counted at least ten times. The chain couples TRBV5-6 to TRBJ2-7; a weak D match, TRBD1 (6 bases). Trimming took 0 bases from V and 4 from J, leaving 8 bases between them. Germline V gene data show CDR1 as SGHDT and CDR2 as YYEEEE. The CDR3 sequence is 13 residues long. CDR3 loop: CASSLDRDYEQYF. CDR3 in DNA: TGTGCCAGCAGCTTGGACAGGGATTACGAGCAGTACTTC.

This clone was observed at least ten times. The chain is built from TRBV19 and TRBJ1-1; 7 bases align to TRBD1. V lost 5 bases to trimming and J lost 1 base; unmatched junction nucleotides: 7. The CDR3 loop spans 15 amino acids. Germline-derived CDR1 and CDR2 are LNHDA and SQIVND (reference sequence). As DNA, the CDR3 is TGTGCCAGTAGTTTTCGACAGGGACGGAACACTGAAGCTTTCTTT. This codes for CASSFRQGRNTEAFF.

Notes on this clone: Its ends do not fully match the called genes, so a read error is possible. Additional DNA sequences in this sample encode the identical CDR3. The V call is TRBV5-1, the J call TRBJ2-5; 10 bases are shared with TRBD1. CDR1 is SGHRS, CDR2 YFSETQ, per germline. CDR3 length equals 15 residues. The chain's CDR3 is CASSRDGTGEETQYF. CDR3 in DNA: TGTGCCAGCAGCCGAGACGGGACAGGGGAAGAGACCCAGTACTTC.

This clone has ten or more counts. The genes are TRBV15 and TRBJ1-1, with D maybe TRBD1 (5 bases). Trimming cost V 2 bases and J 0 bases, with 10 bases left between them. Germline loops: CDR1 LNHNV, CDR2 YYDKDF (reference sequence). The CDR3 runs to 15 residues. CDR3 bases: TGTGCCACCAGCAGAACGGGGGGATTGAACACTGAAGCTTTCTTT. This translates into CATSRTGGLNTEAFF.

This clone was detected a few times. V gene TRBV5-4 combines with J gene TRBJ2-1; tentatively, D is TRBD1 (6 bases). Trimming pared 4 bases from V and 0 bases from J, leaving 11 bases between. The CDR3 sequence is 15 residues long. CDR1 SGHNT and CDR2 YYREEE come from the germline V gene (reference sequence). CDR3 nucleotides: TGTGCCAGCAGCCGGCCAGGGGACTCCTACAATGAGCAGTTCTTC. Translation gives CASSRPGDSYNEQFF.

The rearrangement links TRBV4-1 to TRBJ1-1; D gene ambiguous. Trimming took off 1 base at V and 0 bases at J, with 12 bases between the two ends. The germline V gene has CDR1 MGHRA and CDR2 YSYEKL. The CDR3 is 16 amino acids. As DNA, the CDR3 is TGCGCCAGCAGCCAAGGGCGGGGATCGATGAACACTGAAGCTTTCTTT. Encoded protein: CASSQGRGSMNTEAFF.